Included here is one TCR beta chain sequence, with context. Its antigen remains unidentified. It has no much larger one-base neighbor in the sample; base qualities were not kept. The entry originates in a study of OX40 agonist ivuxolimab in advanced cancers. Describing the broader study: Ivuxolimab was a fully human IgG2 agonistic monoclonal antibody targeting the costimulatory receptor OX40 (CD134). Intravenous ivuxolimab was administered to patients every 2 weeks at six dose levels: 0.01, 0.1, 0.3, 1.5, 3 and 10 mg/kg. Of the approximately 50 dose-escalation patients, hepatocellular carcinoma was present in about 20, melanoma in around 15, renal cell carcinoma in 9 and head and neck cancer in 9. A male proportion of roughly 80% and a mean age of around 60 years, ranging from roughly 20 to 80, were recorded for the dose-escalation cohort. Patients were allowed to have had prior anti-PD-1, anti-PD-L1 or anti-CTLA-4 therapy, and approximately 41% of the dose-escalation patients had previously received checkpoint inhibitors. Partial responses occurred in three dose-escalation patients: two with cutaneous melanoma and one with hepatocellular carcinoma. The point of sequencing TCRbeta in the periphery was to test whether ivuxolimab changed TCR sequence diversity and drove clonal T-cell expansion. The paper describes the monotherapy dose-escalation part (N = 52 patients) of the phase I trial of ivuxolimab. Overall results and qualifications from the work: In the 0.1-3.0 mg/kg groups, partial responders were among the patients with the lowest normalized peripheral clonal expansion, particularly in CD8+ T cells. Low levels of normalized T-cell clonal expansion were also seen in some patients who did not respond. Antigen specificity was not determined for the clonally expanded peripheral T cells. At doses from 0.1 to 3.0 mg/kg, clonal expansion was seen in both CD4+ and CD8+ blood T cells between baseline and week 6. After ivuxolimab, more expanded clones were found on average in CD8+ T cells than in CD4+ T cells.

Genomic DNA was extracted from sorted cells for sequencing of the TCRbeta CDR3 region. The immunoSEQ Assay was used to sequence the TCRbeta CDR3 regions. This is the immuneACCESS table as TCRdb keeps it, with only in-frame sequences that have V and J called. A part of the clones is gone; compared with another copy, unresolved V genes explain less than half, and the rest is unexplained. The sample table holds under 90,000 clones, of which 85% to 95% were seen once. The ten largest account for about 0.32% of the sample. The trial excluded patients who had a history of autoimmune disease or were on systemic immunosuppression. Peripheral blood for TCR sequencing was collected from all dose cohorts at baseline, on cycle 4 day 1, and on cycle 7 day 1. The samples were drawn from a first-in-human, open-label, multicenter phase I dose-escalation trial of ivuxolimab. The trial enrolled adults with locally advanced or metastatic head and neck squamous cell, hepatocellular, melanoma or renal cell carcinoma. Before TCR sequencing, CD4+ T cells and CD8+ T cells from peripheral blood were sorted into separate populations.

Its CDR3 holds 15 amino acids, cysteine through phenylalanine. Only the CDR3 DNA stays, 45 bases, in frame from base 1. According to the germline V gene, CDR1 reads SGHRS and CDR2 reads YFSETQ. Trimming leaves V shorter by 0 bases and J shorter by 5 bases, with the junction holding 3 bases beyond the gene matches. This TCR was recovered from an adult with an advanced solid tumor such as melanoma, head and neck, liver or kidney cancer. The V and J genes are TRBV5-1 and TRBJ1-5, and TRBD1 aligns with 9 junction nucleotides. The sample here was CD4+ or CD8+ T cells sorted from blood, taken in a trial of the OX40 agonist ivuxolimab. The sequenced DNA is TGCGCCAGCAGCTTGGCGGGACAGGGCGATCAGCCCCAGCATTTT. Its protein product is CASSLAGQGDQPQHF.